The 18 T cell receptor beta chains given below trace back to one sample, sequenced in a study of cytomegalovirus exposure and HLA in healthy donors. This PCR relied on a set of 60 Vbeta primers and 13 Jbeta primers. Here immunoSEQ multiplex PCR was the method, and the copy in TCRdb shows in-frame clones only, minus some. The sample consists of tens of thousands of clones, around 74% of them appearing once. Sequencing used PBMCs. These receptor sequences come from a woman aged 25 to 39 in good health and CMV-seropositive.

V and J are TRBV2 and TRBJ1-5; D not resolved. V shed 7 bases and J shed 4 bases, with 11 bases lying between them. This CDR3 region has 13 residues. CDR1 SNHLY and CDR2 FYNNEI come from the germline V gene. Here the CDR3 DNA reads TGTGCCAGCACCGAGGGAAGGAATCAGCCCCAGCATTTT. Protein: CASTEGRNQPQHF.

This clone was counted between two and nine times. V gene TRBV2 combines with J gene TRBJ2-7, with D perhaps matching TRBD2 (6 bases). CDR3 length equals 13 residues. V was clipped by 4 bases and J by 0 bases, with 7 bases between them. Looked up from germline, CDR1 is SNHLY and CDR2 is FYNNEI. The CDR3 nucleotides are TGTGCCAGCAGTGGGGGGGTCTCCTACGAGCAGTACTTC. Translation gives CASSGGVSYEQYF.

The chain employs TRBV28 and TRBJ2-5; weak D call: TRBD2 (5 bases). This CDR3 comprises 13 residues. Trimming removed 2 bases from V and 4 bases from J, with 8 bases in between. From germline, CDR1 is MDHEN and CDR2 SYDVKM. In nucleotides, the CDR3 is TGTGCCAGCAGTTTAGAGGGTAGAGAGACCCAGTACTTC. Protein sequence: CASSLEGRETQYF.

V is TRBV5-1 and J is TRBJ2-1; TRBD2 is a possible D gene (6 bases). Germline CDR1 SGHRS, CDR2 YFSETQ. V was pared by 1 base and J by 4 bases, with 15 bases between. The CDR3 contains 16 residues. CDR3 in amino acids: CASSLNWGGIYNEQFF. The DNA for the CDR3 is TGCGCCAGCAGCTTGAACTGGGGCGGGATTTACAATGAGCAGTTCTTC.

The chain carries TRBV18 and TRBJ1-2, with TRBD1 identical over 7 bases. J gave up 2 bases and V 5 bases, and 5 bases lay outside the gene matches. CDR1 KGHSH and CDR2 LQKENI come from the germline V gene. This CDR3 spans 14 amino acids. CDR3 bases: TGTGCCAGCTCAAGCACAGGGGACAACTATGGCTACACCTTC. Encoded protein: CASSSTGDNYGYTF.

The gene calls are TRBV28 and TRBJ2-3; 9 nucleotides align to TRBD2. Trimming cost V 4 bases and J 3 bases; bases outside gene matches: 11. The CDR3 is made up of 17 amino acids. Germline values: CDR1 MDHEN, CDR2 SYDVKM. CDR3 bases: TGTGCCAGCAGTTGGGGGGGCACTAGCGGGTCAACAGATACGCAGTATTTT. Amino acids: CASSWGGTSGSTDTQYF. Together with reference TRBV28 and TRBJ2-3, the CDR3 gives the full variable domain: DVKVTQSSRYLVKRTGEKVFLECVQDMDHENMFWYRQDPGLGLRLIYFSYDVKMKEKGDIPEGYSVSREKKERFSLILESASTNQTSMYLCASSWGGTSGSTDTQYFGPGTRLTVL.

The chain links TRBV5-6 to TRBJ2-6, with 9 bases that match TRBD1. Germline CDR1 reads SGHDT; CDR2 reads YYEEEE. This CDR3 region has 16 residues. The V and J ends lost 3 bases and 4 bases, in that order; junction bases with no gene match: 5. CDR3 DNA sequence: TGTGCCAGCAGCTCAGGGACAGGGCACGGGGCCAACGTCCTGACTTTC. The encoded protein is CASSSGTGHGANVLTF.

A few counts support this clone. CDR3 nucleotides: TGTGCCAGCAGTTACTCGGGGGGTGGTGGCTACACCTTC. Protein product: CASSYSGGGGYTF. This chain uses TRBV6-5 with TRBJ1-2, with D possibly TRBD1 on 5 matching bases. V was trimmed by 0 bases and J by 7 bases, leaving 9 bases between them. CDR1 and CDR2 from the germline V gene are MNHEY and SVGAGI. The CDR3 covers 13 residues.

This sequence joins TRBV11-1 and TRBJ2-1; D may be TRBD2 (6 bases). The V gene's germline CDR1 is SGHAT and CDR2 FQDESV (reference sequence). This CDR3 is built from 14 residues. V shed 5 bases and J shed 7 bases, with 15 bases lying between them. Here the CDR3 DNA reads TGTGCCAGCAGCCCGGAGCGGGTGTTGAATGAGCAGTTCTTC. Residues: CASSPERVLNEQFF.

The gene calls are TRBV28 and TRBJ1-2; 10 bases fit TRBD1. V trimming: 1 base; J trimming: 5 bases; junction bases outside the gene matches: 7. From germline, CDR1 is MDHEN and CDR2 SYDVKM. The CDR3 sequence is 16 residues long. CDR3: CASSLFRQGAGYGYTF. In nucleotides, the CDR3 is TGTGCCAGCAGTTTATTCCGACAGGGGGCAGGTTATGGCTACACCTTC.

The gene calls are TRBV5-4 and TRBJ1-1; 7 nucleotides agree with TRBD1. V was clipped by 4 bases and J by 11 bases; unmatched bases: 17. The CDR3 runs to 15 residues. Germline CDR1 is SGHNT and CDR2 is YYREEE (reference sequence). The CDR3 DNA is TGTGCCAGCAGCCACAAATCGAACGACAGGGTGAGGGCTTTCTTT. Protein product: CASSHKSNDRVRAFF.

The CDR3 DNA follows: TGTGCCAGCAGCGCCCCTCGGCACAGGCGGGGAGTGTCCAATGAGCAGTTCTTC. As protein: CASSAPRHRRGVSNEQFF. The V call is TRBV9, the J call TRBJ2-1; D possibly corresponds to TRBD2 (6 bases). This CDR3 has 18 residues. Germline CDR1 SGDLS, CDR2 YYNGEE. The V end was cut by 3 bases, the J end by 6 bases, with 25 bases between.

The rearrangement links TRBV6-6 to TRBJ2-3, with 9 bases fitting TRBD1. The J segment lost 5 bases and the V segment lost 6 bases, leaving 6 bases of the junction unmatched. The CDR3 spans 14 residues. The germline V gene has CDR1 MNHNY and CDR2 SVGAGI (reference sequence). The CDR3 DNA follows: TGTGCCAGCAGGGGGACAGGGATTAGAGATACGCAGTATTTT. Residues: CASRGTGIRDTQYF.

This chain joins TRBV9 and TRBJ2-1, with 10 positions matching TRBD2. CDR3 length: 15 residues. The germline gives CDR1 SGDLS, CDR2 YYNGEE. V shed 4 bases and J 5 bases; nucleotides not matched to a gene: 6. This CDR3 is CASSFIAGGDNEQFF. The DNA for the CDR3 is TGTGCCAGCAGCTTTATAGCGGGAGGTGACAATGAGCAGTTCTTC. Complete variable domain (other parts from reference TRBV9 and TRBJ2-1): DSGVTQTPKHLITATGQRVTLRCSPRSGDLSVYWYQQSLDQGLQFLIQYYNGEERAKGNILERFSAQQFPDLHSELNLSSLELGDSALYFCASSFIAGGDNEQFFGPGTRLTVL.

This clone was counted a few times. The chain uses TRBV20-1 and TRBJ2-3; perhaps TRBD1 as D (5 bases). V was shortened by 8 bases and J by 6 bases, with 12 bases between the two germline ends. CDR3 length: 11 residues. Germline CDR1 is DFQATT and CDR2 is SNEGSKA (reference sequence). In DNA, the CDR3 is TGCAGTATGGGGCGCTGGGATACGCAGTATTTT. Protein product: CSMGRWDTQYF.

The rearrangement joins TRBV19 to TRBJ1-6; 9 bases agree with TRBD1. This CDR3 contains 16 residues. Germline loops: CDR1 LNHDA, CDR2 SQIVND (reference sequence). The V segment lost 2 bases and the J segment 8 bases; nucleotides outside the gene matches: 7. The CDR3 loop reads CASSIRMGQGYSPLHF. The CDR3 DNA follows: TGTGCCAGTAGTATACGGATGGGACAGGGTTATTCACCCCTCCACTTT.

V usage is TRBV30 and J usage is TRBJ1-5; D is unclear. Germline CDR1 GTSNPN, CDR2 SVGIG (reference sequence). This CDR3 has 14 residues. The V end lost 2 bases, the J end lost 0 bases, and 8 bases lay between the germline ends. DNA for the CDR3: TGTGCCTGGAGTTCTGGGAGTAGCAATCAGCCCCAGCATTTT. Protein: CAWSSGSSNQPQHF. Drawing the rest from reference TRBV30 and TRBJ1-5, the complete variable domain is SQTIHQWPATLVQPVGSPLSLECTVEGTSNPNLYWYRQAAGRGLQLLFYSVGIGQISSEVPQNLSASRPQDRQFILSSKKLLLSDSGFYLCAWSSGSSNQPQHFGDGTRLSIL.

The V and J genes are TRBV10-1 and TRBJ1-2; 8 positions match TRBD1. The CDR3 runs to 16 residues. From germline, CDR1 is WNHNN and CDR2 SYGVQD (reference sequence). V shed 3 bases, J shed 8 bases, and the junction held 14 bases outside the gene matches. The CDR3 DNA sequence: TGCGCCAGCAGTGATACGCTAAGGACAGGGCCTTGGGGCTACACCTTC. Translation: CASSDTLRTGPWGYTF.